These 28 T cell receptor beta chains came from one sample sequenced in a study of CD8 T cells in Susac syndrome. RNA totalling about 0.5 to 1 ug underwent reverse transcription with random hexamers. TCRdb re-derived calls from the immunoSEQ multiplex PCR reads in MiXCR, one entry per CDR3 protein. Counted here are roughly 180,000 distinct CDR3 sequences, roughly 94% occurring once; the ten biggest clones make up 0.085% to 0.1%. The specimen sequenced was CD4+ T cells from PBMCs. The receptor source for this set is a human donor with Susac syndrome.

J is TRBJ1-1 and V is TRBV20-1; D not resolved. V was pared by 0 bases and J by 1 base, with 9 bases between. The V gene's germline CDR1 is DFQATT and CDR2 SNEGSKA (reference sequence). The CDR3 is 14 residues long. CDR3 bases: TGCAGTGCTAGAGATCTCGCAGGGAACACTGAAGCTTTCTTT. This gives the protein CSARDLAGNTEAFF.

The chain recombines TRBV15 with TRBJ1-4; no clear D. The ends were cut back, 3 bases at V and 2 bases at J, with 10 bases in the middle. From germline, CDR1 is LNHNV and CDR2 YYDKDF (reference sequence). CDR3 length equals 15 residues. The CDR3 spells CATSSERRTNEKLFF. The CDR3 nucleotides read TGTGCCACCAGCAGTGAGAGGCGGACTAATGAAAAACTGTTTTTT. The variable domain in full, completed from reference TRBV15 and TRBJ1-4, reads DAMVIQNPRYQVTQFGKPVTLSCSQTLNHNVMYWYQQKSSQAPKLLFHYYDKDFNNEADTPDNFQSRRPNTSFCFLDIRSPGLGDTAMYLCATSSERRTNEKLFFGSGTQLSVL.

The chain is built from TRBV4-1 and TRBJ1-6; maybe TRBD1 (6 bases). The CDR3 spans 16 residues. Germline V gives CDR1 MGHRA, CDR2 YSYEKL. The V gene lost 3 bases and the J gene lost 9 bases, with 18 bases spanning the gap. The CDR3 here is CASSHRGGKGGSPLHF. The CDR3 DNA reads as TGCGCCAGCAGCCACCGGGGCGGTAAGGGGGGTTCACCCCTCCACTTT.

In DNA form, the CDR3 reads TGTGCCTGGACCCACAGGGGATCTCCCTATGGCTACACCTTC. Protein product: CAWTHRGSPYGYTF. The V gene is TRBV30, the J gene TRBJ1-2; 7 bases fit TRBD1. Germline values: CDR1 GTSNPN, CDR2 SVGIG (reference sequence). V dropped 4 bases and J dropped 4; count of bases not matched to a gene: 9. This CDR3 is 14 amino acids long.

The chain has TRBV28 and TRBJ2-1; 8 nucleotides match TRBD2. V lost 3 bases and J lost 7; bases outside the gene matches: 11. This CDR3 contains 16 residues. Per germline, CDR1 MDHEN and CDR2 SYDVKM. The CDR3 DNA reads TGTGCCAGCAGTTTTCAGTCGAGACTAGCGAGTAATGAGCAGTTCTTC. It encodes CASSFQSRLASNEQFF.

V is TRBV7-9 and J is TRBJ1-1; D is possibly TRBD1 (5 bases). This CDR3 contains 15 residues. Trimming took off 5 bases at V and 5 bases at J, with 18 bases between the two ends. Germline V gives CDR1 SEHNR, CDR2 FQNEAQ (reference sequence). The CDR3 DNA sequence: TGTGCCAGCAGCCCCCGGGACGTCCGGTGGACTGAAGCTTTCTTT. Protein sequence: CASSPRDVRWTEAFF.

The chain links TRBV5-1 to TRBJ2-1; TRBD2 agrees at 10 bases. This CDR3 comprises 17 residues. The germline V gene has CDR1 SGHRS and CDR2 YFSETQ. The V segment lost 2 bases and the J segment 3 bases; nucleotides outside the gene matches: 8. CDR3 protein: CASSFSGTSDFYNEQFF. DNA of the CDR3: TGCGCCAGCAGCTTTAGTGGGACTAGCGACTTCTACAATGAGCAGTTCTTC.

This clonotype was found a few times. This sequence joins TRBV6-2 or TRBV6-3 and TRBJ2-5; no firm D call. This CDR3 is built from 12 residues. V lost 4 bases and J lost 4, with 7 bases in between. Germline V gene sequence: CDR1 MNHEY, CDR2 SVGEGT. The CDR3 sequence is CASSLDRETQYF. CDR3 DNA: TGTGCCAGCAGTTTGGATCGAGAGACCCAGTACTTC.

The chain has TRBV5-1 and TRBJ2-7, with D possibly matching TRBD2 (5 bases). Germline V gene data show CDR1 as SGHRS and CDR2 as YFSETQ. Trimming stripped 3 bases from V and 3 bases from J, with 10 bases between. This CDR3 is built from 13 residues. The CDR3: CASSSSEGYEQYF. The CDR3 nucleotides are TGCGCCAGCAGCTCCTCTGAGGGCTACGAGCAGTACTTC.

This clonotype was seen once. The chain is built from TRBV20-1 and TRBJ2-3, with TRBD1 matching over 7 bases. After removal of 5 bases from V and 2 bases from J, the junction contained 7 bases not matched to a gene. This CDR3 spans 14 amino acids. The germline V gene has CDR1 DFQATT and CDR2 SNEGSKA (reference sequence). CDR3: CSAQLRGITDTQYF. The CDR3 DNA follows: TGCAGTGCTCAACTCAGGGGGATCACAGATACGCAGTATTTT.

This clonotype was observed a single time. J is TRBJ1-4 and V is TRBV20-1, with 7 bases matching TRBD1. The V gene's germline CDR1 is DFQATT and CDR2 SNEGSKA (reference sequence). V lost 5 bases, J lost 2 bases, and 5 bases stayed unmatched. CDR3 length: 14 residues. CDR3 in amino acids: CSAGEDRTNEKLFF. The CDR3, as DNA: TGCAGTGCTGGGGAGGACAGGACTAATGAAAAACTGTTTTTT.

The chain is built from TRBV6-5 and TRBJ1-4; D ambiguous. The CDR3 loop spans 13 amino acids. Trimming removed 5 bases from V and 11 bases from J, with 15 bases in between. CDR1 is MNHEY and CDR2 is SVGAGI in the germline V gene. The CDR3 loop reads CASSEDGLGKLFF. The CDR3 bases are TGTGCCAGCAGTGAGGACGGCCTCGGGAAACTGTTTTTT.

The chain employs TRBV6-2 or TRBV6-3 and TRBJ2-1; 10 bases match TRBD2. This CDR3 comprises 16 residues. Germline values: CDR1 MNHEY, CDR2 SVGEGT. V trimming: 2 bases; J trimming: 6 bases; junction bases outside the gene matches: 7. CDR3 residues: CASSYPLAGDPNEQFF. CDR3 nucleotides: TGTGCCAGCAGTTACCCCCTAGCGGGAGACCCCAATGAGCAGTTCTTC.

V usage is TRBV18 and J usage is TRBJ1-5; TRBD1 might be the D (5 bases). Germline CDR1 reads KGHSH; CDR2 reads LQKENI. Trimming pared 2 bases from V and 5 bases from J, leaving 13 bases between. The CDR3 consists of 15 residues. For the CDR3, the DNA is TGTGCCAGCTCACCAGAGATGAGGGACGATCAGCCCCAGCATTTT. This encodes CASSPEMRDDQPQHF.

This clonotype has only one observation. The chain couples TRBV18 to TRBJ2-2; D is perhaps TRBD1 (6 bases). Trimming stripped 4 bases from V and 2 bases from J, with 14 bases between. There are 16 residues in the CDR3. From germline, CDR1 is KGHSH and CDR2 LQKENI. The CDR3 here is CASSLTGTTNTGELFF. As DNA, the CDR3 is TGTGCCAGCTCACTAACCGGGACAACAAACACCGGGGAGCTGTTTTTT. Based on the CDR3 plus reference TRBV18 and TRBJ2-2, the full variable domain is NAGVMQNPRHLVRRRGQEARLRCSPMKGHSHVYWYRQLPEEGLKFMVYLQKENIIDESGMPKERFSAEFPKEGPSILRIQQVVRGDSAAYFCASSLTGTTNTGELFFGEGSRLTVL.

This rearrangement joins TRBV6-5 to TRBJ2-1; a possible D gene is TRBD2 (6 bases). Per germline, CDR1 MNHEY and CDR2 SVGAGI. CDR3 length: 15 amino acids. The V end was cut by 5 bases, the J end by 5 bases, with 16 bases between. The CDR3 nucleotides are TGTGCCAGCAGTCGGGGAAGGACTACAAACAATGAGCAGTTCTTC. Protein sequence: CASSRGRTTNNEQFF.

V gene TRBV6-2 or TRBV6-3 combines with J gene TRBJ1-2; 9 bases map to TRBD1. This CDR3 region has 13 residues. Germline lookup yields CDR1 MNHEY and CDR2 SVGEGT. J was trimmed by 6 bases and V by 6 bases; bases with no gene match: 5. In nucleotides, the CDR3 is TGTGCCAGCAGGCGGGACAGGGAAAATGGCTACACCTTC. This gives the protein CASRRDRENGYTF.

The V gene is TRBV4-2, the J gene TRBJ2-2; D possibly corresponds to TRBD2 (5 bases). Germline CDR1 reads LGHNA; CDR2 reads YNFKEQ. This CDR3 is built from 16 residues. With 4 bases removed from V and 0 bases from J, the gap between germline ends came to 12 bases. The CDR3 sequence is CASSPQPGTNTGELFF. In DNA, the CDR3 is TGTGCCAGCAGCCCACAGCCGGGAACGAACACCGGGGAGCTGTTTTTT.

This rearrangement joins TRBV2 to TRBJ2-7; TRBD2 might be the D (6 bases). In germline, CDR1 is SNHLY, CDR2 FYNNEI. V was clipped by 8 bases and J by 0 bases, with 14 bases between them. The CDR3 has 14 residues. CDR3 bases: TGTGCCAGCGAAAGGGACTGGGACTCCTACGAGCAGTACTTC. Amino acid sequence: CASERDWDSYEQYF. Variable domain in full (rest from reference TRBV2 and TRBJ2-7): EPEVTQTPSHQVTQMGQEVILRCVPISNHLYFYWYRQILGQKVEFLVSFYNNEISEKSEIFDDQFSVERPDGSNFTLKIRSTKLEDSAMYFCASERDWDSYEQYFGPGTRLTVT.

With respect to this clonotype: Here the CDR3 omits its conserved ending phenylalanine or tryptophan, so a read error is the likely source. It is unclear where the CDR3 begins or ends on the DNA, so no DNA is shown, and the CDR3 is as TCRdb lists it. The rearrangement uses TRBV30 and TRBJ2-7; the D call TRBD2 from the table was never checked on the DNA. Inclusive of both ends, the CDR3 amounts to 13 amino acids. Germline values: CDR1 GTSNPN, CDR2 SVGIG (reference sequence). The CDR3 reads CAWREAQAHEQHL.

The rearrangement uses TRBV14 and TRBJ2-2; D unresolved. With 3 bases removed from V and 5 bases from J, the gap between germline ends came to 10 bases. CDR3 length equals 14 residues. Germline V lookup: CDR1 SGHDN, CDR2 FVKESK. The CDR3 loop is CASSHPGATGELFF. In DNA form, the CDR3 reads TGTGCCAGCAGCCACCCTGGCGCGACCGGGGAGCTGTTTTTT.

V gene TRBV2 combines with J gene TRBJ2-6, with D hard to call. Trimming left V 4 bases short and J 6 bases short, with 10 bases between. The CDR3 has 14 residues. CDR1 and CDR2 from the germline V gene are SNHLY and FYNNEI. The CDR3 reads CASSGQASANVLTF. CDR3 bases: TGTGCCAGCAGTGGGCAGGCCTCGGCCAACGTCCTGACTTTC.

The CDR3 region has the DNA TGTGCCAGCAGTGAAGGACAGAGCACAGATACGCAGTATTTT. It yields the protein CASSEGQSTDTQYF. V is TRBV7-9 and J is TRBJ2-3, with D possibly being TRBD1 (6 bases). This CDR3 contains 14 residues. The germline gives CDR1 SEHNR, CDR2 FQNEAQ (reference sequence). Trimming removed 6 bases from V and 0 bases from J, with 10 bases in between. Filled out from reference TRBV7-9 and TRBJ2-3, the complete variable domain reads DTGVSQNPRHKITKRGQNVTFRCDPISEHNRLYWYRQTLGQGPEFLTYFQNEAQLEKSRLLSDRFSAERPKGSFSTLEIQRTEQGDSAMYLCASSEGQSTDTQYFGPGTRLTVL.

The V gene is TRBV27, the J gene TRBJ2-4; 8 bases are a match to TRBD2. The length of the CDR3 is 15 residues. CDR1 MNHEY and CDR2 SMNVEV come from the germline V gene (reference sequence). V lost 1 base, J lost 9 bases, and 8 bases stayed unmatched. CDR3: CASSLLAGGVGIQYF. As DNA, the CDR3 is TGTGCCAGCAGTTTATTGGCCGGGGGGGTAGGCATTCAGTACTTC.

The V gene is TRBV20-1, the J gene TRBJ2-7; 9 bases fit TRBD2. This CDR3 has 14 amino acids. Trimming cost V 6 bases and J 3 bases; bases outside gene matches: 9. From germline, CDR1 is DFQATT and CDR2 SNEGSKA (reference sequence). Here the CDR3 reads CSARPPSGNYEQYF. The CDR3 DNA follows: TGCAGTGCACGACCCCCTAGCGGGAACTACGAGCAGTACTTC.

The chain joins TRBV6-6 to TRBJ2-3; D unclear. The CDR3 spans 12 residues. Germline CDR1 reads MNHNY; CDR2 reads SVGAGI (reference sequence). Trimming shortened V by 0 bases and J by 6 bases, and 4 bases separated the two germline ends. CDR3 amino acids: CASSYSGDTQYF. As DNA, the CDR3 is TGTGCCAGCAGTTACTCGGGGGATACGCAGTATTTT.

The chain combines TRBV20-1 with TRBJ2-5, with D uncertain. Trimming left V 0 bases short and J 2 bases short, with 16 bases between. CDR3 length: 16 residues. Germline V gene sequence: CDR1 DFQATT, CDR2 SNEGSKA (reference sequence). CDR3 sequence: CSARDHRRAPQETQYF. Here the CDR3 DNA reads TGCAGTGCTAGAGACCACCGTCGGGCACCTCAAGAGACCCAGTACTTC.

CDR3 amino acids: CASSKLGADYGYTF. CDR3 sequence (DNA): TGTGCCAGCAGTAAACTGGGGGCAGACTATGGCTACACCTTC. This chain joins TRBV12-3 or TRBV12-4 and TRBJ1-2, with TRBD1 as a possible D gene (6 bases). The V end lost 5 bases, the J end lost 3 bases, and 13 bases lay between the germline ends. This CDR3 region has 14 residues.